The rows below give T cell receptor beta chains drawn from one sample of a study of cytomegalovirus exposure and HLA in healthy donors. Sequencing was performed with immunoSEQ multiplex PCR; in TCRdb, only in-frame clones are kept and a portion is missing. The table lists about 190,000 clones, roughly 80% of them singletons. Input material: PBMCs. The source of these receptors is a woman in her fifties or sixties in good health and CMV-seropositive. CDR3s include the opening cysteine and the closing phenylalanine or tryptophan. Each record gives: J gene, V gene, clone size, D gene, CDR3 protein, CDR3 DNA. D genes are given only for firm matches. The size field is filled for only some rows; it gives once, few, many or a size class.

TRBJ1-3	TRBV11-2	once	NA	CASSLSTTGNTIYF	TGTGCCAGCAGCTTAAGTACTACTGGAAACACCATATATTTT
TRBJ2-6	TRBV27	NA	TRBD1	CASKGTGGFGANVLTF	TGTGCCAGCAAGGGAACAGGGGGCTTTGGGGCCAACGTCCTGACTTTC
TRBJ1-2	TRBV19	NA	NA	CASSITGTPGYTF	TGTGCCAGTAGTATCACAGGGACGCCTGGCTACACCTTC
TRBJ2-4	TRBV25-1	NA	TRBD1	CASRGTGANIQYF	TGTGCCAGCAGGGGGACAGGGGCCAACATTCAGTACTTC
TRBJ1-4	TRBV28	NA	TRBD1	CASSPRQGRDEKLFF	TGTGCCAGCAGCCCCAGACAGGGGAGGGATGAAAAACTGTTTTTT
TRBJ1-2	TRBV6-5	NA	TRBD1	CASSIDRGDGYTF	TGTGCCAGCAGTATCGACAGGGGAGACGGCTACACCTTC
TRBJ2-2	TRBV9	NA	NA	CASSVDWGDWDTGELFF	TGTGCCAGCAGCGTAGATTGGGGAGATTGGGACACCGGGGAGCTGTTTTTT
TRBJ1-2	TRBV25-1	NA	TRBD1	CASSRTGGYYGYTF	TGTGCCAGCAGTAGGACAGGGGGCTACTATGGCTACACCTTC
TRBJ2-7	TRBV7-6	NA	NA	CASSLMGSDYEQYF	TGTGCCAGCAGCTTAATGGGGTCGGACTACGAGCAGTACTTC
TRBJ1-2	TRBV11-3	NA	NA	CASSSSAGDGYTF	TGTGCCAGCAGCTCAAGTGCAGGGGATGGCTACACCTTC
TRBJ1-5	TRBV6-6	NA	NA	CASSYSTGGQPQHF	TGTGCCAGCAGTTACTCGACGGGGGGGCAGCCGCAGCATTTT
TRBJ2-7	TRBV5-1	once	TRBD1	CASSLRSSIQGGVYEQYF	TGCGCCAGCAGCTTGCGGTCGTCGATACAGGGGGGCGTTTACGAGCAGTACTTC
TRBJ1-2	TRBV9	NA	NA	CASSVDPDFRGYTF	TGTGCCAGCAGCGTAGACCCGGACTTTCGAGGCTACACCTTC
TRBJ2-7	TRBV10-2	NA	TRBD1	CASRPGQRNYEQYF	TGCGCCAGCAGACCGGGACAGAGAAATTACGAGCAGTACTTC
TRBJ2-1	TRBV18	few	NA	CASSPRTANDEQFF	TGTGCCAGCTCACCGAGGACAGCCAACGATGAGCAGTTCTTC
TRBJ1-2	TRBV7-9	NA	NA	CASSPPYVGQSNYGYTF	TGTGCCAGCAGCCCCCCTTACGTAGGACAGTCTAACTATGGCTACACCTTC
TRBJ2-7	TRBV9	once	NA	CASSVDSGMREQYF	TGTGCCAGCAGCGTAGATTCGGGGATGCGGGAGCAGTACTTC
TRBJ2-2	TRBV27	NA	TRBD1	CASSWTGGNTGELFF	TGTGCCAGTTCCTGGACAGGGGGTAACACCGGGGAGCTGTTTTTT
TRBJ1-4	TRBV4-1	NA	NA	CASSLGQTPEKLFF	TGCGCCAGCAGCCTTGGACAGACCCCTGAAAAACTGTTTTTT
TRBJ2-2	TRBV7-6	NA	TRBD2	CASRPGLEDTGELFF	TGTGCCAGCAGACCAGGACTAGAAGACACCGGGGAGCTGTTTTTT
TRBJ1-3	TRBV28	NA	NA	CASSRPGTQGNTIYF	TGTGCCAGCAGTAGACCCGGGACACAAGGAAACACCATATATTTT
TRBJ1-2	TRBV7-2	NA	TRBD1	CASSLQTGEAYGYTF	TGTGCCAGCAGCCTACAGACAGGGGAGGCCTATGGCTACACCTTC
TRBJ1-1	TRBV18	NA	NA	CASSPIGRVSNTEAFF	TGTGCCAGCTCACCAATTGGCAGGGTCTCTAACACTGAAGCTTTCTTT
TRBJ1-5	TRBV7-8	NA	TRBD1	CASSWQGDQPQHF	TGTGCCAGCAGCTGGCAGGGGGATCAGCCCCAGCATTTT
TRBJ2-7	TRBV19	NA	TRBD2	CASSIAGAGAPYEQYF	TGTGCCAGTAGTATAGCGGGAGCGGGGGCTCCCTACGAGCAGTACTTC
TRBJ1-5	TRBV6-5	NA	TRBD1	CASTGQARSNQPQHF	TGTGCCAGCACCGGACAGGCAAGGAGCAATCAGCCCCAGCATTTT
TRBJ2-7	TRBV7-4	NA	TRBD1	CASSLDLATCGDRGREQYF	TGTGCCAGCAGCTTAGATTTGGCTACCTGTGGGGACAGGGGGCGCGAGCAGTACTTC
TRBJ2-7	TRBV7-9	NA	NA	CSSSLRGSEQYF	TGTTCCAGCAGCTTAAGGGGGTCCGAGCAGTACTTC
TRBJ2-3	TRBV9	NA	NA	CASSVEIHTDTQYF	TGTGCCAGCAGCGTAGAAATTCACACAGATACGCAGTATTTT
TRBJ1-1	TRBV19	NA	NA	CASRTRENTEAFF	TGTGCCAGTAGGACTAGGGAAAACACTGAAGCTTTCTTT
TRBJ2-7	TRBV4-1	NA	TRBD2	CASSQVSGGAYEQYF	TGCGCCAGCAGCCAAGTGAGCGGGGGGGCCTACGAGCAGTACTTC
TRBJ2-5	TRBV6-1	NA	TRBD2	CASRNLTSGGPQYF	TGTGCCAGCAGGAACTTGACTAGCGGGGGGCCCCAGTACTTC
TRBJ1-6	TRBV7-2	NA	TRBD1	CASSLGQGGRSPLHF	TGTGCCAGCAGCTTGGGGCAGGGGGGACGTTCACCCCTCCACTTT
TRBJ1-2	TRBV5-6	NA	TRBD1	CASSLGGTASNYGYTF	TGTGCCAGCAGCTTGGGAGGGACAGCCTCTAACTATGGCTACACCTTC
TRBJ1-1	TRBV2	NA	NA	CASSQQGANTEAFF	TGTGCCAGCAGCCAACAGGGCGCTAACACTGAAGCTTTCTTT
TRBJ1-3	TRBV2	once	TRBD1	CASHFDRASGNTIYF	TGTGCCAGCCATTTCGACAGGGCCTCTGGAAACACCATATATTTT
TRBJ2-2	TRBV5-1	NA	TRBD2	CASSLRSGGTNTGELFF	TGCGCCAGCAGCTTGAGAAGCGGGGGCACGAACACCGGGGAGCTGTTTTTT
TRBJ1-3	TRBV19	NA	NA	CASSPTGNSGNTIYF	TGTGCCAGTAGCCCGACAGGTAACTCTGGAAACACCATATATTTT
TRBJ1-1	TRBV2	NA	NA	CASSGRGLTTEAFF	TGTGCCAGCAGTGGCAGGGGCCTAACGACTGAAGCTTTCTTT
TRBJ2-7	TRBV4-3	NA	NA	CASSQDREHEQYF	TGCGCCAGCAGCCAAGATCGGGAGCACGAGCAGTACTTC
TRBJ2-5	TRBV6-6	NA	TRBD2	CASSLAGGEQETQYF	TGTGCCAGCAGCCTAGCGGGGGGCGAACAAGAGACCCAGTACTTC
TRBJ1-3	TRBV2	NA	TRBD1	CASTTGDGNTIYF	TGTGCCAGCACCACAGGGGACGGAAACACCATATATTTT
TRBJ2-7	TRBV5-4	NA	NA	CASSRTGTYEQYF	TGTGCCAGCAGCAGAACAGGGACCTACGAGCAGTACTTC
TRBJ1-5	TRBV7-8	NA	TRBD1	CASSKQGTVSNQPQHF	TGTGCCAGCAGCAAACAGGGGACAGTGAGCAATCAGCCCCAGCATTTT
TRBJ1-2	TRBV2	NA	NA	CASDGAGRNYGYTF	TGTGCCAGCGACGGAGCGGGACGGAACTATGGCTACACCTTC
TRBJ2-4	TRBV27	NA	NA	CASSLSPPSERNIQYF	TGTGCCAGCAGTTTATCGCCCCCTTCGGAGCGAAACATTCAGTACTTC
TRBJ1-2	TRBV6-1	NA	TRBD1	CASSNPDRDNYGYTF	TGTGCCAGCAGTAACCCGGACAGGGATAACTATGGCTACACCTTC
TRBJ1-1	TRBV7-8	NA	NA	CASSLVDRNTEAFF	TGTGCCAGCAGCTTAGTGGACAGGAACACTGAAGCTTTCTTT
TRBJ2-2	TRBV6-4	NA	TRBD1	CASSSTGFPGELFF	TGTGCCAGCAGTTCGACAGGGTTTCCCGGGGAGCTGTTTTTT
TRBJ1-1	TRBV7-8	NA	NA	CASSLGGSPEAFF	TGTGCCAGCAGCTTAGGGGGCTCCCCTGAAGCTTTCTTT
TRBJ2-7	TRBV7-9	NA	TRBD1	CSSSSSGTGVFHEQYF	TGTTCCAGCAGCTCAAGTGGGACAGGGGTTTTCCACGAGCAGTACTTC
TRBJ2-1	TRBV7-9	NA	TRBD2	CASSRGWGGSYNEQFF	TGTGCCAGCAGCCGAGGGTGGGGGGGCTCCTACAATGAGCAGTTCTTC
TRBJ2-2	TRBV5-6	NA	NA	CASRSVTGTTGELFF	TGTGCCAGCAGATCAGTAACAGGGACCACCGGGGAGCTGTTTTTT
TRBJ2-5	TRBV14	NA	TRBD2	CASSQAGRAGAQETQYF	TGTGCCAGCAGCCAAGCAGGGCGAGCGGGGGCTCAAGAGACCCAGTACTTC